This entry lists 30 T cell receptor beta chains sequenced from one sample in a study of blood T cell repertoires in COVID-19. Repertoires were generated with immunoSEQ multiplex PCR, while TCRdb's copy carries only in-frame clones and drops some. The profile covers 270,000 or so clones, with 85% to 90% appearing a single time and roughly 12% taken by the ten largest. The sample consisted of peripheral blood. The receptors were sampled from a woman in her twenties or thirties with COVID-19, enrolled during active disease.

The CDR3 sequence is CASSLWPGVGNTEAFF. The DNA for the CDR3 is TGTGCCAGCAGTTTATGGCCCGGGGTCGGGAACACTGAAGCTTTCTTT. The chain employs TRBV27 and TRBJ1-1; D unresolved. The germline V gene has CDR1 MNHEY and CDR2 SMNVEV (reference sequence). The CDR3 loop spans 16 amino acids. V was clipped by 1 base and J by 1 base, with 13 bases between them.

The rearrangement uses TRBV6-6 and TRBJ1-2; TRBD1 matches at 8 bases. The J segment lost 5 bases and the V segment lost 4 bases, leaving 12 bases of the junction unmatched. The CDR3 sequence is 16 residues long. Germline lookup yields CDR1 MNHNY and CDR2 SVGAGI (reference sequence). This CDR3 reads CASSSGGDRGRYGYTF. The CDR3 DNA follows: TGTGCCAGCAGTTCGGGGGGCGACAGGGGAAGATATGGCTACACCTTC.

The V gene is TRBV7-9, the J gene TRBJ2-7; a weak D match, TRBD2 (7 bases). Germline CDR1 SEHNR, CDR2 FQNEAQ (reference sequence). The CDR3 totals 15 residues. Trimming removed 5 bases at V and 2 bases at J, with 16 bases between. As DNA, the CDR3 is TGTGCCAGCAGCCACAAGGGGGGGCCGGCCTACGAGCAGTACTTC. Amino acids: CASSHKGGPAYEQYF.

The chain recombines TRBV5-5 with TRBJ1-5; 7 positions agree with TRBD1. The CDR3 loop spans 15 amino acids. The junction had 5 bases not matched to a gene; V was cut back by 4 bases and J by 1 base. The germline gives CDR1 SGHKS, CDR2 YYEKEE (reference sequence). CDR3 region: CASSLTGESNQPQHF. CDR3 sequence (DNA): TGTGCCAGCAGCCTTACAGGGGAGAGCAATCAGCCCCAGCATTTT.

The V and J genes are TRBV6-1 and TRBJ2-2; 14 nucleotides align to TRBD2. J was trimmed by 7 bases and V by 4 bases; bases with no gene match: 5. The CDR3 sequence is 16 residues long. Germline-derived CDR1 and CDR2 are MNHNS and SASEGT. CDR3 protein: CASSARLAGGRGELFF. The CDR3, as DNA: TGTGCCAGCAGTGCGAGACTAGCGGGGGGGCGCGGGGAGCTGTTTTTT.

The rearrangement joins TRBV24-1 to TRBJ2-3; 7 bases line up with TRBD1. The CDR3 covers 13 residues. Germline lookup yields CDR1 KGHDR and CDR2 SFDVKD. Trimming removed 3 bases from V and 7 bases from J; junction bases left unmatched: 3. DNA of the CDR3: TGTGCCACCAGTGATGTACAGGGGTATACGCAGTATTTT. Translating it yields CATSDVQGYTQYF.

J is TRBJ2-7 and V is TRBV7-8, with unresolved D. Germline V CDR1 and CDR2: SGHVS, FQNEAQ. V was shortened by 5 bases and J by 0 bases, with 14 bases between the two germline ends. This CDR3 has 15 residues. The CDR3: CASSPQRVSSYEQYF. DNA for the CDR3: TGTGCCAGCAGCCCACAACGGGTAAGCTCCTACGAGCAGTACTTC. The full variable domain, with the rest looked up from reference TRBV7-8 and TRBJ2-7, is GAGVSQSPRYKVAKRGQDVALRCDPISGHVSLFWYQQALGQGPEFLTYFQNEAQLDKSGLPSDRFFAERPEGSVSTLKIQRTQQEDSAVYLCASSPQRVSSYEQYFGPGTRLTVT.

The V gene is TRBV7-9, the J gene TRBJ2-7; tentative D call: TRBD2 (5 bases). This CDR3 is built from 13 residues. V lost 5 bases, J lost 3 bases, and 11 bases lay in between. The germline CDR1 and CDR2 sequences are SEHNR and FQNEAQ (reference sequence). DNA for the CDR3: TGTGCCAGCAGCCCTGACGCGGGCTACGAGCAGTACTTC. This encodes CASSPDAGYEQYF.

The CDR3 loop reads CATSRGEYQPQHF. DNA for the CDR3: TGTGCCACCAGCAGAGGGGAGTATCAGCCCCAGCATTTT. The chain has TRBV15 and TRBJ1-5; D remains ambiguous. Trimming removed 1 base from V and 5 bases from J, with 6 bases in between. This CDR3 spans 13 amino acids. The germline CDR1 and CDR2 sequences are LNHNV and YYDKDF (reference sequence).

This clone was seen more than once but under ten times. V usage is TRBV25-1 and J usage is TRBJ1-2; a possible D gene is TRBD1 (6 bases). The CDR3 runs to 13 residues. The V gene's germline CDR1 is MGHDK and CDR2 SYGVNS. Trimming removed 2 bases at V and 5 bases at J, with 9 bases between. In DNA form, the CDR3 reads TGTGCCAGCAGTGAAACAGGGATATATGGCTACACCTTC. Amino acid sequence: CASSETGIYGYTF.

There are a few counts of this clone. CDR3 in amino acids: CASSQSAGPNTEAFF. CDR3 nucleotide sequence: TGTGCCAGCAGCCAATCAGCAGGGCCAAACACTGAAGCTTTCTTT. This chain connects TRBV16 to TRBJ1-1, with D maybe TRBD1 (5 bases). Germline CDR1 is KGHSY and CDR2 is FQNENV. Trimming left V 0 bases short and J 2 bases short, with 10 bases between. The CDR3 sequence is 15 residues long.

The V call is TRBV6-6, the J call TRBJ1-6; 8 bases are shared with TRBD1. Germline V gives CDR1 MNHNY, CDR2 SVGAGI (reference sequence). The CDR3 sequence is 14 residues long. V shed 6 bases, J shed 9 bases, and the junction held 7 bases outside the gene matches. The CDR3 region is CASSPTGDFSPLHF. The CDR3 DNA is TGTGCCAGCAGCCCGACAGGGGATTTTTCACCCCTCCACTTT.

The chain couples TRBV19 to TRBJ1-5, with a weak D call TRBD1 (6 bases). The CDR3 covers 15 residues. Germline V gives CDR1 LNHDA, CDR2 SQIVND (reference sequence). V was clipped by 3 bases and J by 4 bases, with 13 bases between them. The CDR3 DNA reads as TGTGCCAGTAGTATCCCGGGACACTTGAATCAGCCCCAGCATTTT. Its protein product is CASSIPGHLNQPQHF.

Note on this clone: A far larger clone is a single base away, which makes a read error likely. The V gene is TRBV5-5, the J gene TRBJ2-7; 7 bases match TRBD1. This CDR3 is built from 13 residues. V lost 3 bases, J lost 2 bases, and 2 bases stayed unmatched. Germline V gene sequence: CDR1 SGHKS, CDR2 YYEKEE (reference sequence). The CDR3 spells CASSWDSPYEQYF. For the CDR3, the DNA is TGTGCCAGCAGCTGGGACAGCCCCTACGAGCAGTACTTC.

This chain uses TRBV27 with TRBJ2-3; D is undetermined. Trimming pared 3 bases from V and 3 bases from J, leaving 19 bases between. Germline V gives CDR1 MNHEY, CDR2 SMNVEV (reference sequence). The CDR3 spans 17 residues. The CDR3 DNA sequence: TGTGCCAGCAGTTTTGTAGCTGCTCCTCCCCTGACAGATACGCAGTATTTT. This translates into CASSFVAAPPLTDTQYF.

The rearrangement links TRBV5-1 to TRBJ2-3; D might be TRBD2 (5 bases). The CDR3 sequence is 18 residues long. Germline loops: CDR1 SGHRS, CDR2 YFSETQ. V was cut by 0 bases and J by 0 bases, with 17 bases left in between. The CDR3 DNA is TGCGCCAGCAGCTTGGCCATTGCAGCGGATATTAGCACAGATACGCAGTATTTT. As protein: CASSLAIAADISTDTQYF.

The rearrangement uses TRBV2 and TRBJ2-5; TRBD1 might be the D (5 bases). The length of the CDR3 is 10 residues. Germline V gene sequence: CDR1 SNHLY, CDR2 FYNNEI. V was pared by 4 bases and J by 10 bases, with 7 bases between. The CDR3 is CASSVGHQYF. For the CDR3, the DNA is TGTGCCAGCAGTGTCGGACACCAGTACTTC.

This clone was counted once. The chain carries TRBV2 and TRBJ2-7; tentative D call: TRBD1 (6 bases). Germline CDR1 and CDR2: SNHLY and FYNNEI. Deletions cut 6 bases from V and 9 bases from J, with 12 bases between. The CDR3 sequence is 11 residues long. The CDR3: CASRDSLPQYF. The CDR3 DNA sequence: TGTGCCAGCAGGGACAGTCTTCCGCAGTACTTC.

The CDR3 DNA reads TGTGCCAGCAGTCTAAGGACAGAAAACTATGGCTACACCTTC. This sequence encodes CASSLRTENYGYTF. The chain recombines TRBV4-2 with TRBJ1-2; D might be TRBD1 (6 bases). The CDR3 has 14 residues. V lost 6 bases and J 2 bases, leaving 13 bases between the germline ends. The V gene's germline CDR1 is LGHNA and CDR2 YNFKEQ.

The chain couples TRBV11-2 to TRBJ2-2, with D uncertain. From germline, CDR1 is SGHAT and CDR2 FQNNGV. The length of the CDR3 is 14 residues. With 1 base removed from V and 1 base from J, the gap between germline ends came to 4 bases. DNA of the CDR3: TGTGCCAGCAGCTTAGTTCGGAACACCGGGGAGCTGTTTTTT. Its translation: CASSLVRNTGELFF.

This chain links TRBV27 with TRBJ2-3; the D gene is possibly TRBD1 (6 bases). CDR1 is MNHEY, CDR2 SMNVEV, per germline (reference sequence). Trimming left V 8 bases short and J 0 bases short, with 18 bases between. The CDR3 runs to 16 residues. The CDR3 DNA reads TGTGCCAGCGCCACCTGGACAGTTTTCAGCACAGATACGCAGTATTTT. It encodes CASATWTVFSTDTQYF.

This chain uses TRBV7-9 with TRBJ2-1; a weak D match, TRBD2 (5 bases). Looked up from germline, CDR1 is SEHNR and CDR2 is FQNEAQ (reference sequence). V dropped 7 bases and J dropped 5 bases, with 18 bases sitting between them. This CDR3 spans 15 amino acids. In DNA form, the CDR3 reads TGTGCCAGCACCCCCTGGGGAGAAATAAACAATGAGCAGTTCTTC. Translated, it gives CASTPWGEINNEQFF.

The chain carries TRBV15 and TRBJ2-5; 12 nucleotides line up with TRBD2. CDR1 LNHNV and CDR2 YYDKDF come from the germline V gene (reference sequence). CDR3 length: 18 residues. The ends lost 0 bases at V and 5 bases at J; junction bases unmatched: 10. CDR3 DNA: TGTGCCACCAGCAGAGAAAGGGCTAGCGGGGGGGCCTTGGAGACCCAGTACTTC. Its protein is CATSRERASGGALETQYF.

V gene TRBV5-1 combines with J gene TRBJ2-7; 8 nucleotides match TRBD1. This CDR3 is 15 amino acids long. Trimming at V came to 0 bases and at J to 4 bases, leaving 6 bases not matched to a gene. CDR1 is SGHRS, CDR2 YFSETQ, per germline. The CDR3 reads CASSLAPGQEYEQYF. Written as DNA, the CDR3 is TGCGCCAGCAGCTTGGCACCGGGACAGGAGTACGAGCAGTACTTC. Combining the CDR3 with reference TRBV5-1 and TRBJ2-7 gives the whole variable domain KAGVTQTPRYLIKTRGQQVTLSCSPISGHRSVSWYQQTPGQGLQFLFEYFSETQRNKGNFPGRFSGRQFSNSRSEMNVSTLELGDSALYLCASSLAPGQEYEQYFGPGTRLTVT.

The chain links TRBV5-1 to TRBJ2-2, with TRBD2 matching over 10 bases. Germline values: CDR1 SGHRS, CDR2 YFSETQ. Losses at the gene ends were 6 bases for V and 6 bases for J; bases not matched to a gene: 5. The CDR3 contains 14 residues. In DNA, the CDR3 is TGCGCCAGCAAAGCGGGGGGGCCTCCCGGGGAGCTGTTTTTT. Protein product: CASKAGGPPGELFF.

The chain has TRBV6-5 and TRBJ1-3; 8 nucleotides agree with TRBD1. After removal of 7 bases from V and 3 bases from J, the junction contained 8 bases not matched to a gene. Germline assignment: CDR1 MNHEY and CDR2 SVGAGI. The CDR3 length is 15 residues. Here the CDR3 DNA reads TGTGCCAGCATTCAGGGGGCGCAAGATGGAAACACCATATATTTT. This sequence encodes CASIQGAQDGNTIYF.

This clone was detected once. The gene calls are TRBV6-5 and TRBJ1-2; 10 nucleotides align to TRBD1. This CDR3 comprises 13 residues. V was pared by 2 bases and J by 10 bases, with 4 bases of the junction left unmatched. CDR1 is MNHEY and CDR2 is SVGAGI in the germline V gene. The CDR3 DNA reads as TGTGCCAGCAGTTACGCTGGGACAGGGGACTACACCTTC. Protein: CASSYAGTGDYTF.

There are a few counts of this clone. The chain employs TRBV5-4 and TRBJ2-1; D possibly corresponds to TRBD1 (5 bases). Germline CDR1 and CDR2: SGHNT and YYREEE (reference sequence). The CDR3 is 15 residues long. Trimming took off 0 bases at V and 7 bases at J, with 14 bases between the two ends. CDR3 DNA: TGTGCCAGCAGCTTGGAGTTAGACAGTGGGAATGAGCAGTTCTTC. Translating it yields CASSLELDSGNEQFF.

The CDR3 reads CASSETGEKLFF. CDR3 sequence (DNA): TGTGCCAGCAGTGAAACAGGTGAAAAACTGTTTTTT. V usage is TRBV6-1 and J usage is TRBJ1-4; D possibly corresponds to TRBD1 (5 bases). V was trimmed by 2 bases and J by 7 bases, leaving 5 bases between them. Germline CDR1 reads MNHNS; CDR2 reads SASEGT. The CDR3 consists of 12 residues.

V and J are TRBV5-8 and TRBJ1-1; 7 nucleotides line up with TRBD1. The V segment lost 6 bases and the J segment 1 base; nucleotides outside the gene matches: 6. CDR1 is SGHTS, CDR2 YDEGEE, per germline. The CDR3 is made up of 14 amino acids. The CDR3 reads CASNLQGGNTEAFF. The CDR3 DNA reads TGTGCCAGCAACCTTCAGGGGGGGAACACTGAAGCTTTCTTT.